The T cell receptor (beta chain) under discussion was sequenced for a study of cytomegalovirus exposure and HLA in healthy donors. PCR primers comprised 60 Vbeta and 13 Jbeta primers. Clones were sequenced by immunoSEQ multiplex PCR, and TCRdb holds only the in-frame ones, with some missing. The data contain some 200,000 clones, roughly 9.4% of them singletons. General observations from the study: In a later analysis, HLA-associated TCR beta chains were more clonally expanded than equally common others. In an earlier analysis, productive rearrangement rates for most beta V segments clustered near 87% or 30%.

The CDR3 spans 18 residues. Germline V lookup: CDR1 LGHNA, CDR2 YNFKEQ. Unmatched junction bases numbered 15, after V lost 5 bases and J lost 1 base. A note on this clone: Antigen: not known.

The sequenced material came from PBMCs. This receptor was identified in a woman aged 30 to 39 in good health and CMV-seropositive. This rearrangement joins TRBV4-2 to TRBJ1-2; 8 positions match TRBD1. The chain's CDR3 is CASSTFQPGTGFNYGYTF. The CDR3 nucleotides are TGTGCCAGCAGCACCTTTCAACCCGGGACAGGCTTTAACTATGGCTACACCTTC.